What follows are 20 T cell receptor beta chains derived from one specimen sequenced in a study of beta chain features in type 1 diabetes. These receptors are not linked to any known antigen. Expressed TCRB transcripts got sequenced, as all isolated RNA was reverse transcribed. Sequencing used immunoSEQ multiplex PCR; TCRdb keeps in-frame clones, though not all of them. In the table there are around 600,000 clones, roughly 12% of which are singletons. General study points: Across all four CD4+ subsets, people with type 1 diabetes showed modestly shorter TCRB CDR3s.

Sequenced sample: naive CD4+ T cells from blood. These receptor sequences come from a man aged 25-45 years with type 1 diabetes.

This clone was detected only a few times. This chain links TRBV5-6 with TRBJ1-2; D uncertain. The CDR3 is 14 amino acids. Trimming stripped 4 bases from V and 8 bases from J, with 18 bases between. Germline V lookup: CDR1 SGHDT, CDR2 YYEEEE. The chain's CDR3 is CASSPLGEASGYTF. CDR3 DNA sequence: TGTGCCAGCAGCCCGCTCGGGGAGGCTTCGGGCTACACCTTC.

This chain connects TRBV5-1 to TRBJ2-7, with 10 bases fitting TRBD1. CDR1 and CDR2 from the germline V gene are SGHRS and YFSETQ. There are 15 residues in the CDR3. Unmatched junction bases numbered 10, after V lost 4 bases and J lost 6 bases. The CDR3 spells CASSGPGQGSGEQYF. DNA of the CDR3: TGCGCCAGCAGCGGTCCGGGACAGGGGTCGGGCGAGCAGTACTTC.

This clone appeared a few times. The rearrangement links TRBV7-9 to TRBJ1-4; 7 bases align to TRBD1. The CDR3 totals 14 residues. Germline assignment: CDR1 SEHNR and CDR2 FQNEAQ (reference sequence). Trimming took 6 bases from V and 8 from J; bases not matched to a gene: 9. CDR3 loop: CASRQGGDREKLFF. CDR3 nucleotide sequence: TGTGCCAGCAGGCAGGGGGGTGATCGAGAAAAACTGTTTTTT.

The J gene is TRBJ2-5, the V gene TRBV7-2, with TRBD2 matching over 9 bases. The CDR3 sequence is 14 residues long. The J segment lost 4 bases and the V segment lost 2 bases, leaving 2 bases of the junction unmatched. Germline lookup yields CDR1 SGHTA and CDR2 FQGNSA. The CDR3 DNA follows: TGTGCCAGCAGCTTACGCGGGGGGGCAGAGACCCAGTACTTC. The encoded protein is CASSLRGGAETQYF. The complete variable domain, with remaining parts taken from reference TRBV7-2 and TRBJ2-5, reads GAGVSQSPSNKVTEKGKDVELRCDPISGHTALYWYRQSLGQGLEFLIYFQGNSAPDKSGLPSDRFSAERTGGSVSTLTIQRTQQEDSAVYLCASSLRGGAETQYFGPGTRLLVL.

This clone was seen a handful of times. The rearrangement uses TRBV5-1 and TRBJ1-1, with a tentative D call TRBD1 (5 bases). Germline CDR1 reads SGHRS; CDR2 reads YFSETQ. The CDR3 spans 14 residues. Trimming took off 4 bases at V and 3 bases at J, with 13 bases between the two ends. The DNA for the CDR3 is TGCGCCAGCAGCCCGACGACAGAGCACACTGAAGCTTTCTTT. Translation gives CASSPTTEHTEAFF.

The chain uses TRBV2 and TRBJ2-7; D may be TRBD1 (5 bases). CDR1 and CDR2 from the germline V gene are SNHLY and FYNNEI. Trimming pared 6 bases from V and 5 bases from J, leaving 17 bases between. The CDR3 covers 14 residues. Here the CDR3 DNA reads TGTGCCAGCAGAGGTGGCAGGGTTGTGGACGAGCAGTACTTC. Its translation is CASRGGRVVDEQYF. The full variable domain, rest sourced from reference TRBV2 and TRBJ2-7, is EPEVTQTPSHQVTQMGQEVILRCVPISNHLYFYWYRQILGQKVEFLVSFYNNEISEKSEIFDDQFSVERPDGSNFTLKIRSTKLEDSAMYFCASRGGRVVDEQYFGPGTRLTVT.

In its sample, this clone was seen a few times. This specimen includes other DNA sequences encoding the same CDR3. The chain links TRBV9 to TRBJ2-5; 10 bases are a match to TRBD2. CDR1 is SGDLS, CDR2 YYNGEE, per germline. The V gene end was trimmed by 0 bases and the J gene end by 3 bases; junction bases not matched to a gene: 2. This CDR3 spans 15 amino acids. For the CDR3, the DNA is TGTGCCAGCAGCGTAGGTCTAGCGGGGGAAGAGACCCAGTACTTC. Encoded protein: CASSVGLAGEETQYF. The full variable domain, its missing parts supplied by reference TRBV9 and TRBJ2-5, is DSGVTQTPKHLITATGQRVTLRCSPRSGDLSVYWYQQSLDQGLQFLIQYYNGEERAKGNILERFSAQQFPDLHSELNLSSLELGDSALYFCASSVGLAGEETQYFGPGTRLLVL.

The table lists this clone with a few counts. The rearrangement uses TRBV14 and TRBJ2-3, with 12 bases fitting TRBD2. Germline-derived CDR1 and CDR2 are SGHDN and FVKESK. V was pared by 4 bases and J by 2 bases, with 7 bases of the junction left unmatched. This CDR3 spans 17 amino acids. CDR3 DNA: TGTGCCAGCAGCCCATTCCGGACTAGCGGGATCACAGATACGCAGTATTTT. Translating gives CASSPFRTSGITDTQYF.

The chain uses TRBV5-1 and TRBJ2-5, with a weak D call TRBD2 (6 bases). The CDR3 consists of 15 residues. Deletions cut 3 bases from V and 1 base from J, with 13 bases between. CDR1 and CDR2 (germline): SGHRS, YFSETQ. The CDR3 bases are TGCGCCAGCAGCTCTATGGGGACTGCCCAAGAGACCCAGTACTTC. Amino acid sequence: CASSSMGTAQETQYF.

The gene calls are TRBV5-4 and TRBJ2-3; the D is unclear. The V and J ends lost 5 bases and 1 base respectively, with 11 bases between them. CDR3 length equals 14 residues. Germline assignment: CDR1 SGHNT and CDR2 YYREEE (reference sequence). The CDR3 bases are TGTGCCAGCAGGTACTCCCAGGGCACAGATACGCAGTATTTT. Protein product: CASRYSQGTDTQYF. Full variable domain (rest looked up from reference TRBV5-4 and TRBJ2-3): ETGVTQSPTHLIKTRGQQVTLRCSSQSGHNTVSWYQQALGQGPQFIFQYYREEENGRGNFPPRFSGLQFPNYSSELNVNALELDDSALYLCASRYSQGTDTQYFGPGTRLTVL.

This clone was detected only a few times. CDR3 coding DNA: TGTGCCAGCAGTGAGTTCGGGCAGGGGGCCTCGCCCCAGCATTTT. Translation: CASSEFGQGASPQHF. The rearrangement uses TRBV6-1 and TRBJ1-5; TRBD1 matches 8 bases. Trimming removed 3 bases from V and 9 bases from J; junction bases left unmatched: 10. This CDR3 is built from 15 residues. The germline CDR1 and CDR2 sequences are MNHNS and SASEGT.

This chain links TRBV7-9 with TRBJ2-2; 7 nucleotides align to TRBD1. Germline V gives CDR1 SEHNR, CDR2 FQNEAQ (reference sequence). V trimming: 3 bases; J trimming: 1 base; junction bases outside the gene matches: 2. There are 15 residues in the CDR3. CDR3 coding DNA: TGTGCCAGCAGCTTCGGACAGGAGAACACCGGGGAGCTGTTTTTT. Translated, it gives CASSFGQENTGELFF.

There are a few counts of this clone. DNA for the CDR3: TGCAGTGTAGTGTCTCAAGAGACCCAGTACTTC. Translation: CSVVSQETQYF. The chain couples TRBV20-1 to TRBJ2-5, with D hard to call. Germline V gene sequence: CDR1 DFQATT, CDR2 SNEGSKA (reference sequence). This CDR3 comprises 11 residues. V gave up 7 bases and J gave up 2 bases, with 8 bases separating them.

This chain links TRBV19 with TRBJ2-6; TRBD2 is a possible D gene (5 bases). V gave up 6 bases and J gave up 4 bases, with 10 bases separating them. CDR1 is LNHDA and CDR2 is SQIVND in the germline V gene (reference sequence). The CDR3 length is 14 residues. In nucleotides, the CDR3 is TGTGCCAGTAGAGAGGGATTCGGGGCCAACGTCCTGACTTTC. It translates to CASREGFGANVLTF.

There are a few counts of this clone. The sample carries other DNA sequences with the same CDR3. The chain carries TRBV28 and TRBJ1-5; 7 positions agree with TRBD1. With V trimmed by 8 bases and J by 1 base, 2 bases remained unmatched. Germline V gene lookup returns CDR1 MDHEN and CDR2 SYDVKM. The CDR3 contains 13 residues. The CDR3 spells CASRTGSNQPQHF. CDR3 DNA sequence: TGTGCCAGCCGGACAGGAAGCAATCAGCCCCAGCATTTT. The full variable domain, in which reference TRBV28 and TRBJ1-5 provide the parts outside the CDR3, is DVKVTQSSRYLVKRTGEKVFLECVQDMDHENMFWYRQDPGLGLRLIYFSYDVKMKEKGDIPEGYSVSREKKERFSLILESASTNQTSMYLCASRTGSNQPQHFGDGTRLSIL.

This chain connects TRBV7-9 to TRBJ2-1; TRBD1 agrees at 10 bases. Germline V gene lookup returns CDR1 SEHNR and CDR2 FQNEAQ (reference sequence). With V trimmed by 5 bases and J by 9 bases, 7 bases remained unmatched. The CDR3 totals 14 residues. The CDR3 bases are TGTGCCAGCAGCCCAGGACAGGGGGAGGGTGAGCAGTTCTTC. It yields the protein CASSPGQGEGEQFF.

This clone was seen more than once but under ten times. This chain links TRBV6-4 with TRBJ2-1; 8 nucleotides align to TRBD2. Germline V gives CDR1 MRHNA, CDR2 SNTAGT. J was trimmed by 7 bases and V by 5 bases; bases with no gene match: 7. The CDR3 consists of 14 residues. In DNA form, the CDR3 reads TGTGCCAGCAGTCCCGGGACTAGGAAAAATGAGCAGTTCTTC. Its protein product is CASSPGTRKNEQFF.

This clone showed up just a few times. This chain joins TRBV29-1 and TRBJ2-3, with TRBD1 identical over 9 bases. CDR1 and CDR2 (germline): SQVTM, ANQGSEA. This CDR3 has 15 residues. Losses at the gene ends were 4 bases for V and 2 bases for J; bases not matched to a gene: 7. CDR3: CSVAGGQGNTDTQYF. CDR3 coding DNA: TGCAGCGTTGCCGGGGGACAGGGAAACACAGATACGCAGTATTTT.

This clone was seen more than once but under ten times. This chain links TRBV6-4 with TRBJ2-1; D assignment may be TRBD1 or TRBD2 (7 bases each). This CDR3 region has 15 residues. Trimming shortened V by 8 bases and J by 2 bases, and 16 bases separated the two germline ends. CDR1 is MRHNA and CDR2 is SNTAGT in the germline V gene. In nucleotides, the CDR3 is TGTGCCAGCGCCCAGGGAGGGGGCGCCTACAATGAGCAGTTCTTC. This codes for CASAQGGGAYNEQFF.

The gene calls are TRBV7-2 and TRBJ2-3; the match to TRBD1 covers 9 bases. Unmatched junction bases numbered 13, after V lost 5 bases and J lost 1 base. CDR3 length equals 18 residues. Germline V lookup: CDR1 SGHTA, CDR2 FQGNSA. CDR3 loop: CASSPGTGIIWGTDTQYF. The DNA of the CDR3 is TGTGCCAGCAGCCCTGGGACAGGGATAATCTGGGGCACAGATACGCAGTATTTT. The full variable domain, its missing parts supplied by reference TRBV7-2 and TRBJ2-3, is GAGVSQSPSNKVTEKGKDVELRCDPISGHTALYWYRQSLGQGLEFLIYFQGNSAPDKSGLPSDRFSAERTGGSVSTLTIQRTQQEDSAVYLCASSPGTGIIWGTDTQYFGPGTRLTVL.